This passage covers 28 T cell receptor beta chains from one sample sequenced in a study of OX40 agonist ivuxolimab in advanced cancers. The method was immunoSEQ multiplex PCR; TCRdb's version includes in-frame clones alone and lacks a portion of them. The sample shows 45,000 or so clones, around 80% of them seen only once. The source was CD4+ or CD8+ T cells sorted from blood, collected in a trial of the OX40 agonist ivuxolimab. These receptors all stem from an adult with an advanced solid tumor such as melanoma, head and neck, liver or kidney cancer.

The rearrangement links TRBV29-1 to TRBJ2-5; D unresolved. The germline V gene encodes CDR1 SQVTM and CDR2 ANQGSEA. The V end lost 0 bases, the J end lost 2 bases, and 7 bases lay between the germline ends. The CDR3 has 13 amino acids. The CDR3 reads CSVEDGGQETQYF. The CDR3 bases are TGCAGCGTTGAAGATGGCGGTCAAGAGACCCAGTACTTC.

The rearrangement links TRBV9 to TRBJ2-2, with D unresolved. The germline CDR1 and CDR2 sequences are SGDLS and YYNGEE. This CDR3 comprises 13 residues. Trimming removed 4 bases at V and 5 bases at J, with 9 bases between. CDR3: CASSLYGTGELFF. The CDR3 nucleotides are TGTGCCAGCAGCTTGTATGGAACCGGGGAGCTGTTTTTT.

This clone was detected once. The chain combines TRBV18 with TRBJ2-3; D perhaps matches TRBD2 (5 bases). Looked up from germline, CDR1 is KGHSH and CDR2 is LQKENI. Trimming stripped 0 bases from V and 1 base from J, with 14 bases between. CDR3 length equals 17 residues. The DNA for the CDR3 is TGTGCCAGCTCACCACCAGGAAGGCTAGCCGGCACAGATACGCAGTATTTT. Translating it yields CASSPPGRLAGTDTQYF.

This chain joins TRBV5-4 and TRBJ2-2; 9 bases agree with TRBD2. The germline V gene has CDR1 SGHNT and CDR2 YYREEE (reference sequence). CDR3 length: 15 amino acids. Trimming took 0 bases from V and 6 from J; bases not matched to a gene: 3. The CDR3 here is CASSLGREGAGELFF. As DNA, the CDR3 is TGTGCCAGCAGCTTGGGGCGGGAGGGGGCCGGGGAGCTGTTTTTT. The entire variable domain, with the rest obtained from reference TRBV5-4 and TRBJ2-2, is as follows: ETGVTQSPTHLIKTRGQQVTLRCSSQSGHNTVSWYQQALGQGPQFIFQYYREEENGRGNFPPRFSGLQFPNYSSELNVNALELDDSALYLCASSLGREGAGELFFGEGSRLTVL.

The count of this clone is one. This chain links TRBV19 with TRBJ1-1; 7 positions agree with TRBD1. V lost 4 bases, J lost 4 bases, and 6 bases stayed unmatched. This CDR3 is built from 14 residues. Germline-derived CDR1 and CDR2 are LNHDA and SQIVND (reference sequence). The CDR3 here is CASSRQGWSTEAFF. CDR3 DNA sequence: TGTGCCAGTAGTAGACAGGGATGGAGCACTGAAGCTTTCTTT. The variable domain in full, with the rest retrieved from reference TRBV19 and TRBJ1-1, is DGGITQSPKYLFRKEGQNVTLSCEQNLNHDAMYWYRQDPGQGLRLIYYSQIVNDFQKGDIAEGYSVSREKKESFPLTVTSAQKNPTAFYLCASSRQGWSTEAFFGQGTRLTVV.

The V and J genes are TRBV7-2 and TRBJ2-3; no firm D call. Germline-derived CDR1 and CDR2 are SGHTA and FQGNSA. The CDR3 length is 11 residues. Trimming shortened V by 7 bases and J by 6 bases, and 8 bases separated the two germline ends. Written as DNA, the CDR3 is TGTGCCAGCACCCCCGGGGATACGCAGTATTTT. Its protein product is CASTPGDTQYF.

This clone has only one observation. The CDR3 DNA reads as TGTGCCAGTAGTATCAATAGCGGGAGGTACGAGCAGTACTTC. Protein sequence: CASSINSGRYEQYF. This sequence joins TRBV19 and TRBJ2-5, with 10 bases that match TRBD2. The J call could be wrong; TRBJ2-7 is a better fit for the DNA end. The CDR3 sequence is 14 residues long. Per germline, CDR1 LNHDA and CDR2 SQIVND (reference sequence).

The V call is TRBV19, the J call TRBJ1-5, with D hard to call. Per germline, CDR1 LNHDA and CDR2 SQIVND (reference sequence). Trimming took off 4 bases at V and 0 bases at J, with 13 bases between the two ends. There are 16 residues in the CDR3. This CDR3 reads CASSRVGEYSNQPQHF. The DNA for the CDR3 is TGTGCCAGTAGTAGGGTCGGGGAGTATAGCAATCAGCCCCAGCATTTT.

V gene TRBV27 combines with J gene TRBJ2-7; D may correspond to TRBD1 or TRBD2 (6 bases each). The CDR3 runs 16 residues. The germline V gene encodes CDR1 MNHEY and CDR2 SMNVEV (reference sequence). V was trimmed by 4 bases and J by 6 bases, leaving 22 bases between them. The CDR3 coding sequence is TGTGCCAGCAGTTCCTTGCGAGGGGGGCGGGCCTTCGAGCAGTACTTC. Residues: CASSSLRGGRAFEQYF.

This clone was seen only a few times. This chain joins TRBV7-7 and TRBJ2-7; tentatively, D is TRBD2 (6 bases). The V and J ends lost 5 bases and 7 bases respectively, with 21 bases between them. The CDR3 runs to 15 residues. CDR1 and CDR2 from the germline V gene are SSHAT and FNYEAQ (reference sequence). As DNA, the CDR3 is TGTGCCAGCAGCCCACTGACTAGGGAACTGGGGGAGCAGTACTTC. Translating gives CASSPLTRELGEQYF. Full variable domain (remainder filled in from reference TRBV7-7 and TRBJ2-7): GAGVSQSPRYKVTKRGQDVTLRCDPISSHATLYWYQQALGQGPEFLTYFNYEAQPDKSGLPSDRFSAERPEGSISTLTIQRTEQRDSAMYRCASSPLTRELGEQYFGPGTRLTVT.

The chain couples TRBV4-1 to TRBJ2-7; 12 bases are shared with TRBD2. This CDR3 region has 15 residues. In germline, CDR1 is MGHRA, CDR2 YSYEKL. V dropped 4 bases and J dropped 2; count of bases not matched to a gene: 3. The CDR3 DNA follows: TGCGCCAGCAGCCGACTAGCGGGAGCTCCCTACGAGCAGTACTTC. Its protein product is CASSRLAGAPYEQYF.

This chain links TRBV19 with TRBJ1-2; D unresolved. In germline, CDR1 is LNHDA, CDR2 SQIVND (reference sequence). The V gene lost 3 bases and the J gene lost 4 bases, with 12 bases spanning the gap. The CDR3 runs to 14 residues. CDR3 sequence (DNA): TGTGCCAGTAGTATTCAAGAGGGCTTCTATGGCTACACCTTC. Residues: CASSIQEGFYGYTF.

J is TRBJ2-1 and V is TRBV19; 12 nucleotides align to TRBD2. The junction had 4 bases not matched to a gene; V was cut back by 1 base and J by 9 bases. Germline-derived CDR1 and CDR2 are LNHDA and SQIVND (reference sequence). CDR3 length: 15 amino acids. In DNA form, the CDR3 reads TGTGCCAGTAGTATAGGACTAGCGGGAGTTGGTGAGCAGTTCTTC. It yields the protein CASSIGLAGVGEQFF.

This chain connects TRBV27 to TRBJ2-5; TRBD2 agrees at 8 bases. Germline V gene data show CDR1 as MNHEY and CDR2 as SMNVEV (reference sequence). The CDR3 has 18 residues. Trimming cost V 2 bases and J 7 bases; bases outside gene matches: 18. CDR3 protein: CASSLEPPGLETLGTQYF. The CDR3 coding sequence is TGTGCCAGCAGTTTAGAACCACCGGGACTAGAAACATTGGGGACCCAGTACTTC.

The chain employs TRBV7-9 and TRBJ1-2, with D hard to call. V was cut by 2 bases and J by 6 bases, with 10 bases left in between. From germline, CDR1 is SEHNR and CDR2 FQNEAQ (reference sequence). This CDR3 has 13 amino acids. CDR3 in DNA: TGTGCCAGCAGCTTACGCCAGGATAATGGCTACACCTTC. Amino acids: CASSLRQDNGYTF.

This CDR3 is CASSMMGAGNTIYF. CDR3 DNA sequence: TGTGCCAGTAGTATGATGGGGGCGGGAAACACCATATATTTT. The chain is built from TRBV19 and TRBJ1-3; TRBD1 is a possible D gene (6 bases). This CDR3 is built from 14 residues. Looked up from germline, CDR1 is LNHDA and CDR2 is SQIVND (reference sequence). With 3 bases removed from V and 4 bases from J, the gap between germline ends came to 10 bases.

This chain connects TRBV5-1 to TRBJ2-3; maybe TRBD1 (6 bases). The V and J ends lost 7 bases and 0 bases respectively, with 15 bases between them. This CDR3 is 15 amino acids long. The germline V gene has CDR1 SGHRS and CDR2 YFSETQ. The CDR3: CASFRDTTSTDTQYF. DNA of the CDR3: TGCGCCAGCTTTCGGGACACCACTAGCACAGATACGCAGTATTTT. Full variable domain (missing parts from reference TRBV5-1 and TRBJ2-3): KAGVTQTPRYLIKTRGQQVTLSCSPISGHRSVSWYQQTPGQGLQFLFEYFSETQRNKGNFPGRFSGRQFSNSRSEMNVSTLELGDSALYLCASFRDTTSTDTQYFGPGTRLTVL.

The chain has TRBV10-1 and TRBJ2-1; weak D call: TRBD2 (5 bases). Germline V gene lookup returns CDR1 WNHNN and CDR2 SYGVQD (reference sequence). The CDR3 spans 14 residues. Trimming cost V 4 bases and J 0 bases, with 7 bases left between them. CDR3 bases: TGCGCCAGCAGTGGTGCGGGCTCCTACAATGAGCAGTTCTTC. This gives the protein CASSGAGSYNEQFF.

This clone was seen only a few times. The chain combines TRBV5-6 with TRBJ2-3, with 11 bases matching TRBD2. This CDR3 has 14 amino acids. Germline lookup yields CDR1 SGHDT and CDR2 YYEEEE. V lost 4 bases, J lost 5 bases, and 3 bases stayed unmatched. Here the CDR3 DNA reads TGTGCCAGCAGCCTTCTAGCGGGAGGAGATACGCAGTATTTT. Translated: CASSLLAGGDTQYF.

This chain links TRBV5-1 with TRBJ2-2; D remains ambiguous. Trimming cost V 4 bases and J 7 bases, with 8 bases left between them. CDR3 length: 12 residues. Germline values: CDR1 SGHRS, CDR2 YFSETQ. The CDR3 loop reads CASSGNHGELFF. The CDR3 nucleotides are TGCGCCAGCAGCGGAAACCACGGGGAGCTGTTTTTT.

This chain joins TRBV5-6 and TRBJ1-4; tentative D call: TRBD1 (5 bases). Between the trimmed V and J ends, which lost 4 bases and 0 bases, there was a span of 19 bases. Germline CDR1 and CDR2: SGHDT and YYEEEE. The CDR3 sequence is 18 residues long. The chain's CDR3 is CASSIMGLGTATNEKLFF. The CDR3 nucleotides read TGTGCCAGCAGCATAATGGGACTGGGAACGGCAACTAATGAAAAACTGTTTTTT.

The chain employs TRBV7-9 and TRBJ2-7, with 9 bases fitting TRBD1. The germline gives CDR1 SEHNR, CDR2 FQNEAQ (reference sequence). This CDR3 spans 16 amino acids. The J segment lost 2 bases and the V segment lost 2 bases, leaving 7 bases of the junction unmatched. The chain's CDR3 is CASSLNPGQGPYEQYF. CDR3 sequence (DNA): TGTGCCAGCAGCTTAAATCCGGGACAGGGTCCCTACGAGCAGTACTTC.

The gene calls are TRBV5-1 and TRBJ2-5, with D possibly being TRBD2 (5 bases). The CDR3 contains 14 residues. V was cut by 4 bases and J by 3 bases, with 13 bases left in between. Germline assignment: CDR1 SGHRS and CDR2 YFSETQ. Here the CDR3 reads CASSQIGLEETQYF. The CDR3 DNA follows: TGCGCCAGCAGCCAAATCGGACTGGAAGAGACCCAGTACTTC. The complete variable domain, with remaining parts taken from reference TRBV5-1 and TRBJ2-5, reads KAGVTQTPRYLIKTRGQQVTLSCSPISGHRSVSWYQQTPGQGLQFLFEYFSETQRNKGNFPGRFSGRQFSNSRSEMNVSTLELGDSALYLCASSQIGLEETQYFGPGTRLLVL.

The V gene is TRBV27, the J gene TRBJ1-6; no reliable D call. V lost 3 bases, J lost 8 bases, and 5 bases lay in between. This CDR3 has 12 amino acids. Germline-derived CDR1 and CDR2 are MNHEY and SMNVEV (reference sequence). CDR3: CASSFIDSPLHF. The DNA of the CDR3 is TGTGCCAGCAGTTTTATTGATTCACCCCTCCACTTT.

The V and J genes are TRBV5-1 and TRBJ2-7; D call uncertain. The germline V gene has CDR1 SGHRS and CDR2 YFSETQ. The CDR3 has 13 amino acids. Trimming left V 2 bases short and J 2 bases short, with 8 bases between. In DNA, the CDR3 is TGCGCCAGCAGCTTAGACGGTACCTACGAGCAGTACTTC. Its protein product is CASSLDGTYEQYF.

The rearrangement joins TRBV7-9 to TRBJ1-3; perhaps TRBD1 as D (6 bases). The germline V gene has CDR1 SEHNR and CDR2 FQNEAQ (reference sequence). CDR3 length: 17 amino acids. Trimming removed 6 bases from V and 3 bases from J, with 21 bases in between. The CDR3 here is CASSPTAGGLFGNTIYF. In DNA, the CDR3 is TGTGCCAGCAGTCCGACCGCCGGGGGCTTATTTGGAAACACCATATATTTT.

The chain uses TRBV6-5 and TRBJ1-1, with 9 bases identical to TRBD1. This CDR3 comprises 13 residues. V shed 6 bases and J 8 bases; nucleotides not matched to a gene: 7. Per the germline V gene, CDR1 is MNHEY and CDR2 is SVGAGI. CDR3 sequence reads: CASRRDRAGEAFF. The CDR3, as DNA: TGTGCCAGCAGACGGGACAGGGCGGGGGAAGCTTTCTTT.

The CDR3 nucleotides read TGTGCCAGCAGTTACTCACAGAACATGAACACTGAAGCTTTCTTT. The encoded protein is CASSYSQNMNTEAFF. The chain links TRBV6-5 to TRBJ1-1, with D hard to call. V was clipped by 0 bases and J by 0 bases, with 8 bases between them. Germline CDR1 reads MNHEY; CDR2 reads SVGAGI. The CDR3 runs to 15 residues.